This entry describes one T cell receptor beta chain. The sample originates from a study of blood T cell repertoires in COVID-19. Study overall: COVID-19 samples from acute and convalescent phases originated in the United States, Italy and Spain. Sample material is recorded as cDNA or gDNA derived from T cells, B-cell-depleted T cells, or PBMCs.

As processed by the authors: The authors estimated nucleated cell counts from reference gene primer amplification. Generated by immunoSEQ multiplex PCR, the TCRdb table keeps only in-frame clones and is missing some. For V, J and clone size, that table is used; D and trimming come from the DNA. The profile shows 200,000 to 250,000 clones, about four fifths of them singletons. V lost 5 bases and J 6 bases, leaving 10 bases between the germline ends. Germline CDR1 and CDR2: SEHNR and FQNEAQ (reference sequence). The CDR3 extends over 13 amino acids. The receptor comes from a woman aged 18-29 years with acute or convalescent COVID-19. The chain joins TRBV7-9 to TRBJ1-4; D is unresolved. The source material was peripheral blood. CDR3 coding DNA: TGTGCCAGCAGCCCATTATCGGATGAAAAACTGTTTTTT. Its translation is CASSPLSDEKLFF.